These 19 T cell receptor beta chains came from one sample sequenced in a study of CD8 T cells in Susac syndrome. RNA, at roughly 0.5 to 1 ug, was reverse transcribed with random hexamers. TCRdb independently ran MiXCR on the immunoSEQ multiplex PCR reads; one entry per CDR3 protein. The sample has approximately 210,000 distinct CDR3 sequences, 85% to 95% seen once; the top ten hold under 0.2%. The material sequenced was CD4+ T cells from PBMCs. The receptors originated from a human donor with Susac syndrome.

V gene TRBV20-1 combines with J gene TRBJ2-4, with D uncertain. V lost 1 base to trimming and J lost 5 bases, with 6 bases between them. The CDR3 totals 12 residues. The V gene's germline CDR1 is DFQATT and CDR2 SNEGSKA (reference sequence). The CDR3 sequence is CSARASQNIQYF. CDR3 DNA: TGCAGTGCTAGAGCTAGTCAAAACATTCAGTACTTC.

This chain connects TRBV3-1 to TRBJ1-4, with TRBD1 as a possible D gene (6 bases). V dropped 4 bases and J dropped 7 bases, with 13 bases sitting between them. Germline-derived CDR1 and CDR2 are LGHDT and YNNKEL (reference sequence). The CDR3 is 14 amino acids. DNA for the CDR3: TGTGCCAGCAGCCGGCTACAGGGTACTGAAAAACTGTTTTTT. Translation: CASSRLQGTEKLFF. The full variable domain, rest sourced from reference TRBV3-1 and TRBJ1-4, is DTAVSQTPKYLVTQMGNDKSIKCEQNLGHDTMYWYKQDSKKFLKIMFSYNNKELIINETVPNRFSPKSPDKAHLNLHINSLELGDSAVYFCASSRLQGTEKLFFGSGTQLSVL.

CDR3 sequence reads: CATSSGGPTEAFF. DNA of the CDR3: TGTGCCACCTCCTCGGGGGGGCCCACTGAAGCTTTCTTT. This chain uses TRBV15 with TRBJ1-1; the D gene is possibly TRBD1 (6 bases). V lost 8 bases, J lost 4 bases, and 14 bases lay in between. Germline V gene lookup returns CDR1 LNHNV and CDR2 YYDKDF (reference sequence). There are 13 residues in the CDR3.

This clonotype was seen just once. V and J are TRBV12-3 or TRBV12-4 and TRBJ1-1, with D uncertain. With 6 bases removed from V and 7 bases from J, the gap between germline ends came to 9 bases. The CDR3 contains 11 residues. The CDR3 DNA follows: TGTGCCAGCAGGTACAGTTTTGAAGCTTTCTTT. It is translated as CASRYSFEAFF.

The genes are TRBV6-5 and TRBJ2-7; D may match TRBD1 or TRBD2 (5 bases each). This CDR3 has 14 residues. Trimming pared 6 bases from V and 4 bases from J, leaving 16 bases between. Germline assignment: CDR1 MNHEY and CDR2 SVGAGI. The CDR3 is CASRLRDGLYEQYF. DNA of the CDR3: TGTGCCAGCAGGCTCCGGGACGGACTTTACGAGCAGTACTTC.

The chain couples TRBV5-1 to TRBJ1-5, with D tentatively TRBD1 (6 bases). Looked up from germline, CDR1 is SGHRS and CDR2 is YFSETQ. The CDR3 is made up of 14 amino acids. The V end lost 0 bases, the J end lost 7 bases, and 11 bases lay between the germline ends. The CDR3 here is CASSLEGQGQPQHF. The CDR3 nucleotides read TGCGCCAGCAGCTTGGAAGGGCAGGGGCAGCCCCAGCATTTT. The full variable domain, in which reference TRBV5-1 and TRBJ1-5 provide the parts outside the CDR3, is KAGVTQTPRYLIKTRGQQVTLSCSPISGHRSVSWYQQTPGQGLQFLFEYFSETQRNKGNFPGRFSGRQFSNSRSEMNVSTLELGDSALYLCASSLEGQGQPQHFGDGTRLSIL.

The chain couples TRBV20-1 to TRBJ1-6; tentative D call: TRBD1 (6 bases). Trimming cost V 5 bases and J 5 bases, with 16 bases left between them. The CDR3 is 15 residues long. Germline V gene sequence: CDR1 DFQATT, CDR2 SNEGSKA (reference sequence). The CDR3 loop is CSAGIQGADNSPLHF. For the CDR3, the DNA is TGCAGTGCTGGGATACAGGGTGCCGATAATTCACCCCTCCACTTT.

The genes are TRBV6-6 and TRBJ1-5, with D hard to call. The CDR3 has 14 residues. The germline V gene has CDR1 MNHNY and CDR2 SVGAGI (reference sequence). V was pared by 0 bases and J by 3 bases, with 6 bases between. The CDR3 loop reads CASSYSVNNQPQHF. For the CDR3, the DNA is TGTGCCAGCAGTTACTCAGTGAACAATCAGCCCCAGCATTTT.

The chain links TRBV15 to TRBJ1-4; D is ambiguous. Between the trimmed V and J ends, which lost 0 bases and 7 bases, there was a span of 9 bases. The germline CDR1 and CDR2 sequences are LNHNV and YYDKDF (reference sequence). The CDR3 runs 14 residues. The CDR3: CATSRDRTPEKLFF. CDR3 nucleotides: TGTGCCACCAGCAGAGACCGCACGCCTGAAAAACTGTTTTTT.

V is TRBV18 and J is TRBJ2-3; D not resolved. The V end was cut by 3 bases, the J end by 0 bases, with 4 bases between. The CDR3 has 13 residues. CDR1 and CDR2 (germline): KGHSH, LQKENI. The CDR3 sequence: CASSPPSTDTQYF. The CDR3 DNA reads TGTGCCAGCTCACCTCCTAGCACAGATACGCAGTATTTT.

As concerns this clonotype: Sequence at one end of the junction differs from germline and may be a read error. The rearrangement links TRBV7-7 to TRBJ2-5; D uncertain. CDR1 and CDR2 from the germline V gene are SSHAT and FNYEAQ (reference sequence). The CDR3 loop spans 13 amino acids. The CDR3 protein is CASSLVGGETQYF. CDR3 coding DNA: TGTGCTAGCAGCTTAGTTGGCGGAGAGACCCAGTACTTC.

The rearrangement links TRBV20-1 to TRBJ1-4; 7 bases map to TRBD1. Germline lookup yields CDR1 DFQATT and CDR2 SNEGSKA (reference sequence). Losses at the gene ends were 3 bases for V and 7 bases for J; bases not matched to a gene: 8. The CDR3 runs to 14 residues. The CDR3 spells CSARADREGEKLFF. The CDR3 DNA follows: TGCAGTGCTAGGGCCGACAGGGAGGGTGAAAAACTGTTTTTT.

The chain recombines TRBV18 with TRBJ2-1; D gene ambiguous. Germline CDR1 reads KGHSH; CDR2 reads LQKENI. The CDR3 runs 13 residues. V lost 0 bases and J lost 3, with 3 bases in between. CDR3 in DNA: TGTGCCAGCTCACCACCACTCTACAATGAGCAGTTCTTC. Encoded protein: CASSPPLYNEQFF.

V gene TRBV11-3 combines with J gene TRBJ1-1, with a tentative D call TRBD1 (6 bases). The germline CDR1 and CDR2 sequences are SGHNT and YENEEA. Deletions cut 2 bases from V and 4 bases from J, with 11 bases between. This CDR3 is built from 14 residues. The CDR3 region has the DNA TGTGCCAGCAGCTTAAGGCAGGGGACCACTGAAGCTTTCTTT. This translates into CASSLRQGTTEAFF.

This chain uses TRBV4-2 with TRBJ2-3; D possibly uses TRBD1 or TRBD2 (5 bases each). Germline V CDR1 and CDR2: LGHNA, YNFKEQ. There are 17 residues in the CDR3. The ends were cut back, 0 bases at V and 3 bases at J, with 16 bases in the middle. CDR3 region: CASSQEGTGLVTDTQYF. The CDR3 DNA sequence: TGTGCCAGCAGCCAAGAAGGAACGGGGCTAGTGACAGATACGCAGTATTTT.

The gene calls are TRBV2 and TRBJ2-1, with 12 bases that match TRBD2. CDR1 is SNHLY, CDR2 FYNNEI, per germline. V shed 8 bases and J 6 bases; nucleotides not matched to a gene: 5. The CDR3 runs 14 residues. The CDR3 DNA reads TGTGCCAGCGGGCTAGCGGGGGGGTTCAATGAGCAGTTCTTC. Its translation: CASGLAGGFNEQFF.

The chain links TRBV6-2 or TRBV6-3 to TRBJ2-3; D remains unclear. The V gene lost 8 bases and the J gene lost 0 bases, with 15 bases spanning the gap. Germline CDR1 MNHEY, CDR2 SVGEGT. There are 15 residues in the CDR3. The CDR3 nucleotides read TGTGCCAGCGATGATACCCGCTTTAGCACAGATACGCAGTATTTT. It yields the protein CASDDTRFSTDTQYF.

CDR3 nucleotides: TGTGCCAGCAGATATCGGACAGGGTACTACGAGCAGTACTTC. It yields the protein CASRYRTGYYEQYF. This chain connects TRBV6-2 or TRBV6-3 to TRBJ2-7; 8 bases match TRBD1. CDR1 and CDR2 (germline): MNHEY, SVGEGT. The J segment lost 3 bases and the V segment lost 6 bases, leaving 7 bases of the junction unmatched. The CDR3 is 14 amino acids.

The chain combines TRBV29-1 with TRBJ2-3; 8 bases align to TRBD1. V shed 6 bases and J 11 bases; nucleotides not matched to a gene: 10. Germline loops: CDR1 SQVTM, CDR2 ANQGSEA. The CDR3 totals 12 residues. CDR3: CSVGTGPGGQYF. The CDR3 DNA reads TGCAGCGTCGGGACAGGCCCCGGGGGGCAGTATTTT.